The 32 T cell receptor beta chains listed next were all sequenced from one sample in a study of shared clonotypes between healthy human individuals. Using immunoSEQ multiplex PCR, the repertoire was profiled, and TCRdb retains in-frame clones only, with some absent. The sample consists of about 960,000 clones, approximately 76% of them appearing once. The sample comprised memory CD4+ T cells sorted from blood. Subset noted: CD45RA-negative fraction. These receptors came from a young man in good health.

The chain is built from TRBV9 and TRBJ1-6; D call uncertain. Trimming left V 0 bases short and J 6 bases short, with 10 bases between. This CDR3 spans 15 amino acids. Per the germline V gene, CDR1 is SGDLS and CDR2 is YYNGEE. The CDR3: CASSVGPPFNSPLHF. The CDR3 nucleotides read TGTGCCAGCAGCGTAGGGCCTCCTTTTAATTCACCCCTCCACTTT.

The chain employs TRBV7-6 and TRBJ2-5; tentatively, D is TRBD2 (5 bases). There are 15 residues in the CDR3. CDR1 is SGHVS, CDR2 FNYEAQ, per germline. Between the trimmed V and J ends, which lost 5 bases and 1 base, there was a span of 14 bases. CDR3 DNA sequence: TGTGCCAGCAGCCCCAAGGTAGCGACCCAAGAGACCCAGTACTTC. Amino acid sequence: CASSPKVATQETQYF.

The chain has TRBV5-1 and TRBJ2-1; 10 positions agree with TRBD2. CDR3 length: 15 amino acids. Trimming at V came to 4 bases and at J to 5 bases, leaving 6 bases not matched to a gene. CDR1 is SGHRS, CDR2 YFSETQ, per germline. The chain's CDR3 is CASSPLAGGNNEQFF. CDR3 nucleotides: TGCGCCAGCAGCCCGTTAGCGGGAGGCAACAATGAGCAGTTCTTC.

J is TRBJ2-5 and V is TRBV5-1; 8 nucleotides align to TRBD2. The CDR3 has 14 amino acids. J was trimmed by 4 bases and V by 7 bases; bases with no gene match: 9. Germline lookup yields CDR1 SGHRS and CDR2 YFSETQ. CDR3 sequence: CASQAREVRETQYF. The CDR3 nucleotides are TGCGCCAGCCAGGCGCGGGAGGTCAGAGAGACCCAGTACTTC.

The chain couples TRBV27 to TRBJ2-5; no clear D gene. From germline, CDR1 is MNHEY and CDR2 SMNVEV (reference sequence). The CDR3 is made up of 13 amino acids. V was cut by 5 bases and J by 3 bases, with 10 bases left in between. The DNA of the CDR3 is TGTGCCAGCAGTCGAAGCCGTAAAGAGACCCAGTACTTC. Its translation is CASSRSRKETQYF.

The chain uses TRBV25-1 and TRBJ2-1, with D unclear. V gave up 1 base and J gave up 1 base, with 8 bases separating them. This CDR3 has 15 amino acids. The V gene's germline CDR1 is MGHDK and CDR2 SYGVNS. The CDR3 nucleotides read TGTGCCAGCAGTGAATCCTGGGATTCCTACAATGAGCAGTTCTTC. Its translation: CASSESWDSYNEQFF.

The J gene is TRBJ2-3, the V gene TRBV15; D unclear. Germline assignment: CDR1 LNHNV and CDR2 YYDKDF (reference sequence). This CDR3 comprises 12 residues. V was cut by 3 bases and J by 6 bases, with 7 bases left in between. The CDR3 DNA reads TGTGCCACCAGCAGTGACGCGGATACGCAGTATTTT. Encoded protein: CATSSDADTQYF.

Points on this clone: Other DNA sequences within the sample encode an identical CDR3. The chain is built from TRBV5-4 and TRBJ2-5; 10 bases fit TRBD2. V dropped 5 bases and J dropped 1; count of bases not matched to a gene: 2. The CDR3 runs to 14 residues. Germline V gene sequence: CDR1 SGHNT, CDR2 YYREEE (reference sequence). CDR3 sequence: CASSLAGVQETQYF. Written as DNA, the CDR3 is TGTGCCAGCAGTCTAGCGGGGGTCCAAGAGACCCAGTACTTC. Supplemented by reference TRBV5-4 and TRBJ2-5, the full variable domain reads ETGVTQSPTHLIKTRGQQVTLRCSSQSGHNTVSWYQQALGQGPQFIFQYYREEENGRGNFPPRFSGLQFPNYSSELNVNALELDDSALYLCASSLAGVQETQYFGPGTRLLVL.

This rearrangement joins TRBV4-3 to TRBJ2-1, with unresolved D. CDR1 and CDR2 from the germline V gene are LGHNA and YSLEER. This CDR3 has 15 residues. The V end was cut by 0 bases, the J end by 4 bases, with 10 bases between. CDR3 region: CASSQDAGPYNEQFF. The CDR3 coding sequence is TGCGCCAGCAGCCAAGATGCCGGACCGTACAATGAGCAGTTCTTC.

V and J are TRBV2 and TRBJ1-1, with D unresolved. The V end lost 2 bases, the J end lost 11 bases, and 15 bases lay between the germline ends. Germline CDR1 is SNHLY and CDR2 is FYNNEI. The length of the CDR3 is 13 residues. In nucleotides, the CDR3 is TGTGCCAGCAGTGAATCGGACCTCCGAGGGGCTTTCTTT. Translation: CASSESDLRGAFF.

This clone has a handful of counts. V and J are TRBV5-1 and TRBJ2-3; D may match TRBD1 or TRBD2 (5 bases each). Germline V gene lookup returns CDR1 SGHRS and CDR2 YFSETQ. V was trimmed by 2 bases and J by 6 bases, leaving 13 bases between them. This CDR3 contains 14 residues. The CDR3 region has the DNA TGCGCCAGCAGCTTCCGGGACCAGAGGGATACGCAGTATTTT. Translated, it gives CASSFRDQRDTQYF. Combining the CDR3 with reference TRBV5-1 and TRBJ2-3 gives the whole variable domain KAGVTQTPRYLIKTRGQQVTLSCSPISGHRSVSWYQQTPGQGLQFLFEYFSETQRNKGNFPGRFSGRQFSNSRSEMNVSTLELGDSALYLCASSFRDQRDTQYFGPGTRLTVL.

This rearrangement joins TRBV30 to TRBJ1-4, with D possibly being TRBD1 (5 bases). The CDR3 contains 13 residues. V lost 3 bases and J lost 9, with 14 bases in between. Germline CDR1 is GTSNPN and CDR2 is SVGIG (reference sequence). In DNA, the CDR3 is TGTGCCTGGAGGACAGCCGAACTCCAAAAACTGTTTTTT. Amino acids: CAWRTAELQKLFF.

With respect to this clone: This specimen includes other DNA sequences encoding the same CDR3. The gene calls are TRBV19 and TRBJ2-6; D ambiguous. In germline, CDR1 is LNHDA, CDR2 SQIVND (reference sequence). The CDR3 runs to 15 residues. V was shortened by 1 base and J by 4 bases, with 8 bases between the two germline ends. Written as DNA, the CDR3 is TGTGCCAGTAGTATAGGCGGTGTGGGGGCCAACGTCCTGACTTTC. It yields the protein CASSIGGVGANVLTF.

The chain links TRBV5-4 to TRBJ2-5, with D hard to call. Germline CDR1 SGHNT, CDR2 YYREEE (reference sequence). The CDR3 has 14 residues. Trimming stripped 0 bases from V and 5 bases from J, with 11 bases between. CDR3 coding DNA: TGTGCCAGCAGCTTGGCTGGGATCGTGGAGACCCAGTACTTC. As protein: CASSLAGIVETQYF.

This clone appeared a few times. The V call is TRBV7-9, the J call TRBJ1-2; 9 bases fit TRBD1. Germline CDR1 and CDR2: SEHNR and FQNEAQ (reference sequence). The CDR3 has 15 residues. The V gene end was trimmed by 0 bases and the J gene end by 3 bases; junction bases not matched to a gene: 2. Here the CDR3 DNA reads TGTGCCAGCAGCTTAGCCGGGGACAGGGACTATGGCTACACCTTC. Its protein product is CASSLAGDRDYGYTF.

V usage is TRBV18 and J usage is TRBJ2-3; TRBD2 might be the D (6 bases). The V end lost 6 bases, the J end lost 2 bases, and 18 bases lay between the germline ends. CDR1 and CDR2 from the germline V gene are KGHSH and LQKENI. This CDR3 comprises 16 residues. The CDR3 DNA reads TGTGCCAGCTCTCCCCGTGGGGGGACCAACACAGATACGCAGTATTTT. Protein sequence: CASSPRGGTNTDTQYF.

This clone was picked up one time. The CDR3 sequence: CASTGGLDLEQFF. CDR3 coding DNA: TGTGCCAGTACCGGAGGGCTGGACCTTGAGCAGTTCTTC. V usage is TRBV19 and J usage is TRBJ2-1; weak D call: TRBD2 (6 bases). Germline V gene lookup returns CDR1 LNHDA and CDR2 SQIVND (reference sequence). This CDR3 spans 13 amino acids. Trimming left V 7 bases short and J 9 bases short, with 16 bases between.

The gene calls are TRBV5-1 and TRBJ2-3; TRBD2 agrees at 10 bases. With V trimmed by 4 bases and J by 5 bases, 4 bases remained unmatched. CDR1 and CDR2 (germline): SGHRS, YFSETQ. The CDR3 contains 14 residues. The CDR3 DNA sequence: TGCGCCAGCAGCCCCCTAGCGGGGGAAGATACGCAGTATTTT. It specifies CASSPLAGEDTQYF.

This clone was seen a single time. The chain recombines TRBV10-3 with TRBJ2-7, with D possibly being TRBD2 (6 bases). The germline CDR1 and CDR2 sequences are ENHRY and SYGVKD. V was shortened by 7 bases and J by 7 bases, with 14 bases between the two germline ends. The CDR3 covers 12 residues. CDR3 protein: CAIKAGPGEQYF. Here the CDR3 DNA reads TGTGCCATCAAGGCGGGACCGGGGGAGCAGTACTTC.

This clone has just one count. The CDR3 coding sequence is TGTGCCAGCAGCCTCGATTTCGACGAGCAGTACTTC. Translating gives CASSLDFDEQYF. The chain couples TRBV7-2 to TRBJ2-7; the D is unclear. CDR3 length: 12 amino acids. Germline CDR1 reads SGHTA; CDR2 reads FQGNSA. The V end lost 5 bases, the J end lost 5 bases, and 10 bases lay between the germline ends.

J is TRBJ1-6 and V is TRBV5-8; a possible D gene is TRBD1 (6 bases). V dropped 4 bases and J dropped 0 bases, with 11 bases sitting between them. Germline-derived CDR1 and CDR2 are SGHTS and YDEGEE. The CDR3 covers 16 residues. The DNA of the CDR3 is TGTGCCAGCAGCCCTGGACAGTTCTCCTATAATTCACCCCTCCACTTT. Translated: CASSPGQFSYNSPLHF.

The chain is built from TRBV29-1 and TRBJ1-2; D unclear. V lost 8 bases and J 8 bases, leaving 30 bases between the germline ends. The CDR3 has 16 amino acids. Germline-derived CDR1 and CDR2 are SQVTM and ANQGSEA. Written as DNA, the CDR3 is TGCAGCACATCGCCCGATGGCAGCACGCATCGGTCCGGCTACACCTTC. Translated, it gives CSTSPDGSTHRSGYTF.

The V call is TRBV19, the J call TRBJ1-1; 8 bases align to TRBD1. This CDR3 is 14 amino acids long. Germline lookup yields CDR1 LNHDA and CDR2 SQIVND (reference sequence). With V trimmed by 8 bases and J by 0 bases, 5 bases remained unmatched. CDR3 loop: CASWRQGLNTEAFF. The CDR3 DNA reads as TGTGCCAGTTGGCGACAGGGGTTGAACACTGAAGCTTTCTTT. The entire variable domain, with the rest obtained from reference TRBV19 and TRBJ1-1, is as follows: DGGITQSPKYLFRKEGQNVTLSCEQNLNHDAMYWYRQDPGQGLRLIYYSQIVNDFQKGDIAEGYSVSREKKESFPLTVTSAQKNPTAFYLCASWRQGLNTEAFFGQGTRLTVV.

This clone was detected once. The CDR3 nucleotides are TGTGCATCCCAGCTTGGGGGCTATGGCTACACCTTC. Amino acid sequence: CASQLGGYGYTF. V and J are TRBV28 and TRBJ1-2, with a possible D match to TRBD1 (5 bases). This CDR3 has 12 residues. In germline, CDR1 is MDHEN, CDR2 SYDVKM.

CDR3 residues: CASSGPLDNEQFF. The CDR3 nucleotides are TGTGCCAGCAGTGGCCCTCTAGACAATGAGCAGTTCTTC. The chain is built from TRBV2 and TRBJ2-1; D not resolved. Germline V gene lookup returns CDR1 SNHLY and CDR2 FYNNEI. V gave up 4 bases and J gave up 5 bases, with 9 bases separating them. The CDR3 covers 13 residues. The full variable domain, with the rest looked up from reference TRBV2 and TRBJ2-1, is EPEVTQTPSHQVTQMGQEVILRCVPISNHLYFYWYRQILGQKVEFLVSFYNNEISEKSEIFDDQFSVERPDGSNFTLKIRSTKLEDSAMYFCASSGPLDNEQFFGPGTRLTVL.

This sequence joins TRBV4-1 and TRBJ2-1; D unclear. The length of the CDR3 is 13 residues. Germline V gives CDR1 MGHRA, CDR2 YSYEKL. The V end was cut by 6 bases, the J end by 8 bases, with 14 bases between. For the CDR3, the DNA is TGCGCCAGCAGGCGCAACTTGGGTGATGAGCAGTTCTTC. Translating it yields CASRRNLGDEQFF.

The V call is TRBV18, the J call TRBJ1-6, with TRBD1 identical over 10 bases. The junction had 4 bases not matched to a gene; V was cut back by 4 bases and J by 10 bases. The germline V gene encodes CDR1 KGHSH and CDR2 LQKENI. The CDR3 contains 14 residues. The CDR3 loop reads CASSRDRGGSPLHF. The CDR3 coding sequence is TGTGCCAGCTCACGGGACAGGGGTGGATCACCCCTCCACTTT. The full variable domain, with the rest looked up from reference TRBV18 and TRBJ1-6, is NAGVMQNPRHLVRRRGQEARLRCSPMKGHSHVYWYRQLPEEGLKFMVYLQKENIIDESGMPKERFSAEFPKEGPSILRIQQVVRGDSAAYFCASSRDRGGSPLHFGNGTRLTVT.

With regard to this clone: A much larger clone lies a single base off, so this may be a read error. The same CDR3 can be traced to other DNA sequences in this sample. This sequence joins TRBV5-1 and TRBJ2-3; D remains unclear. Per the germline V gene, CDR1 is SGHRS and CDR2 is YFSETQ. Trimming shortened V by 2 bases and J by 6 bases, and 4 bases separated the two germline ends. The CDR3 is 11 amino acids. The CDR3 is CASSFGDTQYF. CDR3 sequence (DNA): TGCGCCAGCAGCTTTGGCGATACGCAGTATTTT. Using reference TRBV5-1 and TRBJ2-3 for the parts outside the CDR3, the full variable domain is KAGVTQTPRYLIKTRGQQVTLSCSPISGHRSVSWYQQTPGQGLQFLFEYFSETQRNKGNFPGRFSGRQFSNSRSEMNVSTLELGDSALYLCASSFGDTQYFGPGTRLTVL.

The chain employs TRBV25-1 and TRBJ2-2; 13 bases agree with TRBD2. V was clipped by 6 bases and J by 7 bases; unmatched bases: 11. CDR1 and CDR2 from the germline V gene are MGHDK and SYGVNS. This CDR3 is 17 amino acids long. For the CDR3, the DNA is TGTGCCAGCAGGGGGAAGGGACTAGCGGGGCGGAACGGGGAGCTGTTTTTT. This gives the protein CASRGKGLAGRNGELFF.

Only one count was recorded for this clone. This sequence joins TRBV28 and TRBJ1-5; D remains unclear. Germline loops: CDR1 MDHEN, CDR2 SYDVKM. This CDR3 has 12 residues. Trimming took 4 bases from V and 4 from J, leaving 5 bases between them. CDR3 bases: TGTGCCAGCAGTTCCGCGAATCAGCCCCAGCATTTT. It translates to CASSSANQPQHF.

V and J are TRBV5-1 and TRBJ1-6; 9 bases line up with TRBD1. The germline V gene encodes CDR1 SGHRS and CDR2 YFSETQ. This CDR3 is built from 15 residues. V was pared by 0 bases and J by 8 bases, with 3 bases of the junction left unmatched. The CDR3 sequence: CASSLGQGVYSPLHF. In DNA, the CDR3 is TGCGCCAGCAGCTTGGGACAGGGGGTATATTCACCCCTCCACTTT.

V and J are TRBV10-3 and TRBJ1-4; 9 bases line up with TRBD1. The CDR3 sequence is 12 residues long. V was pared by 8 bases and J by 5 bases, with 0 bases of the junction left unmatched. The germline CDR1 and CDR2 sequences are ENHRY and SYGVKD. The CDR3: CAIGTGNEKLFF. For the CDR3, the DNA is TGTGCCATCGGGACAGGGAATGAAAAACTGTTTTTT.